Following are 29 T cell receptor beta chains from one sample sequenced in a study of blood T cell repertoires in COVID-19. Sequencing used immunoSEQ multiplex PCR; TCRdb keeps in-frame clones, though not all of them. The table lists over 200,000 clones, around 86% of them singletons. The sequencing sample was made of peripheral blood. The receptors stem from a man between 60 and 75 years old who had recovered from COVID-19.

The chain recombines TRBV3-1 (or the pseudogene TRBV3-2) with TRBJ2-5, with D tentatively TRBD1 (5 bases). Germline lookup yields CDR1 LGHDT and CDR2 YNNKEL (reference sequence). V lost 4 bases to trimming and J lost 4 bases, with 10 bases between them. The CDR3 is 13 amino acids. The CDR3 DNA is TGTGCCAGCAGCCCAGGAGACAGAGAGACCCAGTACTTC. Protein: CASSPGDRETQYF.

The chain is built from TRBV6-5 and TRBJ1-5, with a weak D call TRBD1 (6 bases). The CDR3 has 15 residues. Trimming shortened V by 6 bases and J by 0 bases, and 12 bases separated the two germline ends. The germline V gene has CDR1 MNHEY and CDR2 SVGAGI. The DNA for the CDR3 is TGTGCCAGCAGAAAAACAGGGTATAGCAATCAGCCCCAGCATTTT. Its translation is CASRKTGYSNQPQHF.

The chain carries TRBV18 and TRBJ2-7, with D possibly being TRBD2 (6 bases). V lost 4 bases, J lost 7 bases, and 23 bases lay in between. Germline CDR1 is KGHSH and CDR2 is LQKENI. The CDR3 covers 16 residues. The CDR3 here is CASSRDTIGGRLEQYF. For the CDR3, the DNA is TGTGCCAGCTCACGAGATACCATCGGGGGACGGTTGGAGCAGTACTTC.

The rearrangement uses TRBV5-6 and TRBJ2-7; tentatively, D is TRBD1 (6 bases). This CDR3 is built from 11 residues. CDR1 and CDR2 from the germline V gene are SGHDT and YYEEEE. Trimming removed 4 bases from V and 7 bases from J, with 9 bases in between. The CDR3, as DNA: TGTGCCAGCAGCCACGGGACAGAGCAGTACTTC. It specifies CASSHGTEQYF.

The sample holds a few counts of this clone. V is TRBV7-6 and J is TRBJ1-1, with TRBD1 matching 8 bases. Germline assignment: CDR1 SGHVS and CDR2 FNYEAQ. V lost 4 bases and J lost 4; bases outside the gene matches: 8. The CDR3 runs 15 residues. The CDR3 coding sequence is TGTGCCAGCAGCTCCCCTCAGGGGGCTTCCACTGAAGCTTTCTTT. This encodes CASSSPQGASTEAFF. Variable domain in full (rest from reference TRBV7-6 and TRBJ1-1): GAGVSQSPRYKVTKRGQDVALRCDPISGHVSLYWYRQALGQGPEFLTYFNYEAQQDKSGLPNDRFSAERPEGSISTLTIQRTEQRDSAMYRCASSSPQGASTEAFFGQGTRLTVV.

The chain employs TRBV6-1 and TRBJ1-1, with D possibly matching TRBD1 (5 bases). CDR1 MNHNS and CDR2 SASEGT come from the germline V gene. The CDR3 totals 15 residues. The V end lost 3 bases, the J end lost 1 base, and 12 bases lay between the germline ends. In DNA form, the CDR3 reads TGTGCCAGCAGTGAGGCGACAGCTGGGAACACTGAAGCTTTCTTT. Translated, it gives CASSEATAGNTEAFF.

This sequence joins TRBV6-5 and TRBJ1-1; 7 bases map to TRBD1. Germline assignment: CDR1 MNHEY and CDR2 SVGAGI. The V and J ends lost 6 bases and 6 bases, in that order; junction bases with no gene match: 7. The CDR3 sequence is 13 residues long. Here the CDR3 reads CASSLGGLAEAFF. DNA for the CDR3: TGTGCCAGCAGCCTAGGGGGCTTAGCTGAAGCTTTCTTT.

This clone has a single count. The CDR3 region is CATKSSAWAETQYF. CDR3 bases: TGTGCCACCAAATCTAGCGCCTGGGCGGAGACCCAGTACTTC. This rearrangement joins TRBV2 to TRBJ2-5; perhaps TRBD2 as D (6 bases). The germline V and J ends were trimmed by 10 bases and 5 bases, with 20 bases remaining between them. This CDR3 has 14 residues. CDR1 and CDR2 (germline): SNHLY, FYNNEI.

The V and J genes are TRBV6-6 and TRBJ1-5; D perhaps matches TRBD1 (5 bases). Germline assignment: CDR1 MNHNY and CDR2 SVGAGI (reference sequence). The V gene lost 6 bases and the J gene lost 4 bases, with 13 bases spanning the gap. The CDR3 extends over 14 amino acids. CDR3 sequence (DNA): TGTGCCAGCAGCGGGGGACTAGGGAATCAGCCCCAGCATTTT. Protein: CASSGGLGNQPQHF.

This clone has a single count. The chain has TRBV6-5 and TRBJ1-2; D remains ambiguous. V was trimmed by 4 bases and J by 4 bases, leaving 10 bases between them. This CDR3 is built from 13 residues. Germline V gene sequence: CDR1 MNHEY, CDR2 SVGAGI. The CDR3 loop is CASSLIEGYGYTF. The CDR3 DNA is TGTGCCAGCAGTTTAATCGAGGGCTATGGCTACACCTTC.

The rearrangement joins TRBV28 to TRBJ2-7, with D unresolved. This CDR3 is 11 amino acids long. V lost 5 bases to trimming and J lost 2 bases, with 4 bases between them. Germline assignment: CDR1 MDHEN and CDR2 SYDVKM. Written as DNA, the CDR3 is TGTGCCAGCAGTCAAACCTACGAGCAGTACTTC. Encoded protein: CASSQTYEQYF.

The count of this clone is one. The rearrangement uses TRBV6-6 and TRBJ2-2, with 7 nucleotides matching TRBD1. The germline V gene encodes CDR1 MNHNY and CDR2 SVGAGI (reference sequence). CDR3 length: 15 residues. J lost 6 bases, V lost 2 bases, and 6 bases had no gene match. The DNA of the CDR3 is TGTGCCAGCAGTTACCTAATACAGGGGCCCGGGGAGCTGTTTTTT. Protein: CASSYLIQGPGELFF.

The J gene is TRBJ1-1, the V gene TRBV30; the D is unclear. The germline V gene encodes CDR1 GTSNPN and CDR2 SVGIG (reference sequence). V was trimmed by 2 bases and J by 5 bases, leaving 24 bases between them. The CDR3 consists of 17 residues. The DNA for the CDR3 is TGTGCCTGGAGTCCCCAACTATTGCACAAATTATTGACTGAAGCTTTCTTT. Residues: CAWSPQLLHKLLTEAFF.

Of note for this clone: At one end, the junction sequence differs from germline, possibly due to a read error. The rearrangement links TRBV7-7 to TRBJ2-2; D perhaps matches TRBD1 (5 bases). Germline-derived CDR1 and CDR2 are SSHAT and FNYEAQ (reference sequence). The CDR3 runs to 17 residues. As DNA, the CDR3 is TGTGCTAGCAGCTTAGATCTGGGGCCAGCGAACACCGGGGAGCTGTTTTTT. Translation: CASSLDLGPANTGELFF.

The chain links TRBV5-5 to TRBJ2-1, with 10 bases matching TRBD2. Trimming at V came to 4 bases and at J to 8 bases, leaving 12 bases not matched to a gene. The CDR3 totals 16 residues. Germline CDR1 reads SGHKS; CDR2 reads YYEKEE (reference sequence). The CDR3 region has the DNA TGTGCCAGCAGCCAAGGACTAGCGGTTAGCGTCTATGAGCAGTTCTTC. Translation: CASSQGLAVSVYEQFF.

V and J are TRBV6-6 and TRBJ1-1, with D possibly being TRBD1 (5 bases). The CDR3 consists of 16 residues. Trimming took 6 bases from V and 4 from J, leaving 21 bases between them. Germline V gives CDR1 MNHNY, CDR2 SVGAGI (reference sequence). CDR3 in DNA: TGTGCCAGCAGCATTTCCGGGACTAAGGTAGCCACTGAAGCTTTCTTT. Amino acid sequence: CASSISGTKVATEAFF.

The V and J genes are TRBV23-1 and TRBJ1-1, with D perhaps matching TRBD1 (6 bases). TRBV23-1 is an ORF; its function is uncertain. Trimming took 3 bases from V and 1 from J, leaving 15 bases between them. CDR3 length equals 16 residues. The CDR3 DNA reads TGCGCCAGCAGTCAGCGCTCCGGGACAAGGAACACTGAAGCTTTCTTT. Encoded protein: CASSQRSGTRNTEAFF.

CDR3 amino acids: CASSLRPSPEHEQFF. CDR3 bases: TGTGCCAGCAGTTTAAGGCCTAGCCCCGAGCATGAGCAGTTCTTC. The chain carries TRBV27 and TRBJ2-1, with D possibly being TRBD2 (5 bases). Germline V gives CDR1 MNHEY, CDR2 SMNVEV (reference sequence). The CDR3 spans 15 residues. The V end was cut by 2 bases, the J end by 8 bases, with 16 bases between.

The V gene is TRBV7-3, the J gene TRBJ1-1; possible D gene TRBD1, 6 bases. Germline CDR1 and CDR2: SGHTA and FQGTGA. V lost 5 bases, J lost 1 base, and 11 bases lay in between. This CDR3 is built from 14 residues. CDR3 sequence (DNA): TGTGCCAGCAGCCTACAGGGACCGAACACTGAAGCTTTCTTT. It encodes CASSLQGPNTEAFF.

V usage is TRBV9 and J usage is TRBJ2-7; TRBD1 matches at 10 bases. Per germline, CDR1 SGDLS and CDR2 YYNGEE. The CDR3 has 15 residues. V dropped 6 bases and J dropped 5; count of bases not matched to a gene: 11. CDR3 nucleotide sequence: TGTGCCAGCACTCGGGGTGACAGGGGGCTGGACGAGCAGTACTTC. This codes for CASTRGDRGLDEQYF. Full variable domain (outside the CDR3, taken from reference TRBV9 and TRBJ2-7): DSGVTQTPKHLITATGQRVTLRCSPRSGDLSVYWYQQSLDQGLQFLIQYYNGEERAKGNILERFSAQQFPDLHSELNLSSLELGDSALYFCASTRGDRGLDEQYFGPGTRLTVT.

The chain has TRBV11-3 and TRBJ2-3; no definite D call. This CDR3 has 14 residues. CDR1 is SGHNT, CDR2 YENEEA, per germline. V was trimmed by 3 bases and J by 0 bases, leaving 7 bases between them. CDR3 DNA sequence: TGTGCCAGCAGCTTGGCAGGAAGCACAGATACGCAGTATTTT. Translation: CASSLAGSTDTQYF.

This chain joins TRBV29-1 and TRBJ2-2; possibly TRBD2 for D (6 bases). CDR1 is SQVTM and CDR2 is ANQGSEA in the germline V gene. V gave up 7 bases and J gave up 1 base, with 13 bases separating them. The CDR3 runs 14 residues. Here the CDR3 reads CSAAEGGNTGELFF. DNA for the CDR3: TGCAGCGCCGCAGAGGGAGGGAACACCGGGGAGCTGTTTTTT.

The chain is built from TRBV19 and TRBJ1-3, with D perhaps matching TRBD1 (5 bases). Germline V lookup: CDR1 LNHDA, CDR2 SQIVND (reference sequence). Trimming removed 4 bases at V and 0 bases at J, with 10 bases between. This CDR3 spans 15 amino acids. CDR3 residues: CASSKTALSGNTIYF. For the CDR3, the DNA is TGTGCCAGTAGTAAGACAGCCCTCTCTGGAAACACCATATATTTT.

CDR3 loop: CASSLDRTSGSSEQYF. CDR3 coding DNA: TGTGCCAGCAGCTTAGACCGGACTAGCGGGAGTTCCGAGCAGTACTTC. The chain has TRBV7-2 and TRBJ2-7; TRBD2 matches at 13 bases. CDR1 is SGHTA and CDR2 is FQGNSA in the germline V gene. V dropped 1 base and J dropped 6; count of bases not matched to a gene: 6. This CDR3 is 16 amino acids long.

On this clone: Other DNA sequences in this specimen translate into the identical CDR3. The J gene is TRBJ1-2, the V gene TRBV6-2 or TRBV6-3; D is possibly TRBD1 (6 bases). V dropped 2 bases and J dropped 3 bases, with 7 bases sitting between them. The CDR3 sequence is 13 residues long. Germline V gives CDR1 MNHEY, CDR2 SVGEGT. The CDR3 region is CASSYKGDYGYTF. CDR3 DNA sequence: TGTGCCAGCAGTTACAAGGGGGACTATGGCTACACCTTC.

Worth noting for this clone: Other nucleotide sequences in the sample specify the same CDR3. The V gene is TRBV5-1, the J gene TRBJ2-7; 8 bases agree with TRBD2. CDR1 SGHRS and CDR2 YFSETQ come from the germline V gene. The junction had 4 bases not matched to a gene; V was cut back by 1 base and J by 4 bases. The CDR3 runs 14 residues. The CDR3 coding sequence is TGCGCCAGCAGCTTGACTAGCGGAGCTTACGAGCAGTACTTC. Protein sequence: CASSLTSGAYEQYF.

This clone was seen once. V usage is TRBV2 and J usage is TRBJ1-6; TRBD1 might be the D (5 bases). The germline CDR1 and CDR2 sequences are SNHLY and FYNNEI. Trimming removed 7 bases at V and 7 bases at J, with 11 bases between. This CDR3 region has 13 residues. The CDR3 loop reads CASKDSPNSPLHF. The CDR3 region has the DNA TGTGCCAGCAAAGACAGCCCCAATTCACCCCTCCACTTT. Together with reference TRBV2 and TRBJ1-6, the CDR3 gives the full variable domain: EPEVTQTPSHQVTQMGQEVILRCVPISNHLYFYWYRQILGQKVEFLVSFYNNEISEKSEIFDDQFSVERPDGSNFTLKIRSTKLEDSAMYFCASKDSPNSPLHFGNGTRLTVT.

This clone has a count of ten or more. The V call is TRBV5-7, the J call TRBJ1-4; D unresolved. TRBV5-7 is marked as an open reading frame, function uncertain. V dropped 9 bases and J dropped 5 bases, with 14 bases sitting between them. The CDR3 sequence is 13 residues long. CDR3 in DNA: TGTGCCATCCAGGTGGCGGGGAATGAAAAACTGTTTTTT. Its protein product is CAIQVAGNEKLFF.

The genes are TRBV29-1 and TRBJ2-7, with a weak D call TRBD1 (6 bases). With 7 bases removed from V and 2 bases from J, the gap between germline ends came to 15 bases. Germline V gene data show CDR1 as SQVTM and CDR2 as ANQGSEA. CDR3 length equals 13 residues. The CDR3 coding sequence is TGCAGCGGACGGACAGTCGGTACCTACGAGCAGTACTTC. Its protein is CSGRTVGTYEQYF.